This passage covers 6 T cell receptor beta chains from one sample sequenced in a study of T-cell memory formation after mild COVID-19 (dated by TCRdb to the early 2020s). Receptors were amplified or captured by 5' RACE. The sequencer was an Illumina NovaSeq 6000. Clones were called with MiXCR by TCRdb after fastp trimmed the public reads at Q25, and only in-frame beta chains were retained. Identical CDR3 proteins give one entry, which carries the most common genes and DNA. The sample data list 300,000 to 400,000 distinct CDR3 sequences, and roughly 14% of these were observed just once. Less than 25% of the sample is in the top ten clones. The sample was PBMCs or a T cell subset sorted from them (not recorded which). Every receptor here comes from a man aged 18 to 29 who had mild COVID-19 (a few samples of this study predate the infection). The sample titles of this study are shuffled in the database, so cell type and time point are left out; the donor was told from shared clones.

The chain recombines TRBV2 with TRBJ2-1, with TRBD2 identical over 14 bases. CDR1 SNHLY and CDR2 FYNNEI come from the germline V gene. The CDR3 runs to 17 residues. V gave up 6 bases and J gave up 0 bases; unmatched junction bases: 4. The CDR3 region has the DNA TGTGCCAGCAGGGGGACTAGCGGGGGCCTCTCCTACAATGAGCAGTTCTTC. Protein sequence: CASRGTSGGLSYNEQFF.

This chain links TRBV2 with TRBJ2-1; TRBD1 matches at 7 bases. Germline CDR1 is SNHLY and CDR2 is FYNNEI. The V segment lost 10 bases and the J segment 6 bases; nucleotides outside the gene matches: 9. This CDR3 is built from 13 residues. CDR3 amino acids: CANNDRESNEQFF. Here the CDR3 DNA reads TGTGCCAACAACGACAGGGAAAGCAATGAGCAGTTCTTC.

This chain connects TRBV12-3 or TRBV12-4 to TRBJ1-2, with D maybe TRBD1 (5 bases). The CDR3 is 18 amino acids. Deletions cut 5 bases from V and 3 bases from J, with 25 bases between. The CDR3 DNA follows: TGTGCCAGCAGTGCCCTATTGCGGGTCAGGGAGAAAGACTATGGCTACACCTTC. As protein: CASSALLRVREKDYGYTF.

This clonotype was detected many times. This chain connects TRBV10-3 to TRBJ2-3; D is undetermined. The germline V gene encodes CDR1 ENHRY and CDR2 SYGVKD. Trimming cost V 4 bases and J 2 bases, with 7 bases left between them. The CDR3 runs 13 residues. The CDR3 DNA is TGTGCCATCAGTGGAACCTTCACAGATACGCAGTATTTT. Translation gives CAISGTFTDTQYF.

This clonotype was seen a handful of times. V usage is TRBV27 and J usage is TRBJ1-1; D possibly corresponds to TRBD1 (5 bases). The germline CDR1 and CDR2 sequences are MNHEY and SMNVEV (reference sequence). Trimming removed 3 bases from V and 4 bases from J, with 15 bases in between. The CDR3 runs 15 residues. CDR3: CASSLSGVRGTEAFF. CDR3 coding DNA: TGTGCCAGCAGTTTGTCGGGGGTTAGGGGCACTGAAGCTTTCTTT.

At least ten counts were recorded for this clonotype. V and J are TRBV20-1 and TRBJ1-2; D unclear. Germline lookup yields CDR1 DFQATT and CDR2 SNEGSKA (reference sequence). V was trimmed by 4 bases and J by 2 bases, leaving 5 bases between them. CDR3 length equals 11 residues. The CDR3 DNA reads as TGCAGTGCTAACGTAAACTATGGCTACACCTTC. The encoded protein is CSANVNYGYTF.